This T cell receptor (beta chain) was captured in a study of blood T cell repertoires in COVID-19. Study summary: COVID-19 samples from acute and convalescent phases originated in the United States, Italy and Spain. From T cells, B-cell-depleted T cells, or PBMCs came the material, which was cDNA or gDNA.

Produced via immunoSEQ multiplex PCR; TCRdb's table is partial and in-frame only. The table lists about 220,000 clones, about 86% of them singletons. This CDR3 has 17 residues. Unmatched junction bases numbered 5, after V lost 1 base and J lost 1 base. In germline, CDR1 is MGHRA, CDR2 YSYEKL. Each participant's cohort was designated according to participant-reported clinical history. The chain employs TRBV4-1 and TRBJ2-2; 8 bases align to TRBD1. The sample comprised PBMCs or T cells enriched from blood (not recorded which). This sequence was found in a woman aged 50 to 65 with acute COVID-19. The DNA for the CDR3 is TGCGCCAGCAGCCAAGCCTCGGACAGGGTGAACACCGGGGAGCTGTTTTTT. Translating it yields CASSQASDRVNTGELFF.